Described below is a single T cell receptor beta chain sequence and its context. Sequenced material consisted of expressed TCRB transcripts (all of the isolated RNA was reverse transcribed). Here immunoSEQ multiplex PCR was the method, and the copy in TCRdb shows in-frame clones only, minus some. The sample includes about 370,000 clones, roughly 16% of them seen just once. Each of the CD4+ naive, central memory, regulatory and stem cell-like memory populations was sorted via CD45RO/CCR7/CD25/CD127/CD95/CD27. The record originates from a study of beta chain features in type 1 diabetes. Looking at the study overall: Comparable age, gender and cell yields were observed in patients relative to healthy donors.

Trimming removed 5 bases from V and 3 bases from J, with 17 bases in between. Germline values: CDR1 KGHSH, CDR2 LQKENI. This CDR3 has 15 amino acids. The sequenced sample consisted of naive CD4+ T cells from blood. V usage is TRBV18 and J usage is TRBJ2-7; TRBD1 is a possible D gene (5 bases). The clonotype originates from a woman under 30 in good health. CDR3 amino acids: CASSSSRAVIYEQYF. As DNA, the CDR3 is TGTGCCAGCTCATCCTCCAGGGCCGTCATCTACGAGCAGTACTTC.